This T cell receptor beta chain was identified during a study of blood T cell repertoires in COVID-19. The overall study: The United States, Italy and Spain provided the acute and convalescent COVID-19 samples.

In the original analysis: Amplification from reference gene primers served as the basis for estimated nucleated cell counts. Generated by immunoSEQ multiplex PCR, the TCRdb table keeps only in-frame clones and is missing some. The V and J calls and the clone size are those of that table, but D and trimming were determined from the DNA. This table has 330,000 or so clones, roughly 89% appearing once. One Seattle source followed patients from active infection through their disease course. V lost 1 base to trimming and J lost 3 bases, with 21 bases between them. The germline V gene has CDR1 GTSNPN and CDR2 SVGIG (reference sequence). This CDR3 is built from 17 residues.

The sequenced sample was peripheral blood. This TCR was sampled from a man aged 25 to 40 with COVID-19, enrolled during active disease. The chain couples TRBV30 to TRBJ1-1; perhaps TRBD1 as D (5 bases). CDR3 protein: CAWSEVGAGGRDTEAFF. The CDR3 bases are TGTGCCTGGAGTGAGGTAGGGGCCGGGGGTAGGGACACTGAAGCTTTCTTT.